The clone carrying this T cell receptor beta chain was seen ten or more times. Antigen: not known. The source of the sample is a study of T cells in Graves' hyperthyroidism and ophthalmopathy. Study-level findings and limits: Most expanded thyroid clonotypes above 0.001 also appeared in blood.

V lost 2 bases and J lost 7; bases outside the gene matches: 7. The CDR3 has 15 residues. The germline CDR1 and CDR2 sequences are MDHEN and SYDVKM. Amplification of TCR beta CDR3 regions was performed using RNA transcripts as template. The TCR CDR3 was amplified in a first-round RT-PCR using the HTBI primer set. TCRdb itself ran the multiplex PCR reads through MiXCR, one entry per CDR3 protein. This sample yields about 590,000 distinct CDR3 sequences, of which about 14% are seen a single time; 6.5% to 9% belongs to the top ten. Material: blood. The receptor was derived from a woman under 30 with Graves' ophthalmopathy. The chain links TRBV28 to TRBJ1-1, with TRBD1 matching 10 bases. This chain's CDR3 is CASSLGGQGGVEAFF. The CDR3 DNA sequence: TGTGCCAGCAGTTTAGGCGGACAGGGGGGCGTTGAAGCTTTCTTT.